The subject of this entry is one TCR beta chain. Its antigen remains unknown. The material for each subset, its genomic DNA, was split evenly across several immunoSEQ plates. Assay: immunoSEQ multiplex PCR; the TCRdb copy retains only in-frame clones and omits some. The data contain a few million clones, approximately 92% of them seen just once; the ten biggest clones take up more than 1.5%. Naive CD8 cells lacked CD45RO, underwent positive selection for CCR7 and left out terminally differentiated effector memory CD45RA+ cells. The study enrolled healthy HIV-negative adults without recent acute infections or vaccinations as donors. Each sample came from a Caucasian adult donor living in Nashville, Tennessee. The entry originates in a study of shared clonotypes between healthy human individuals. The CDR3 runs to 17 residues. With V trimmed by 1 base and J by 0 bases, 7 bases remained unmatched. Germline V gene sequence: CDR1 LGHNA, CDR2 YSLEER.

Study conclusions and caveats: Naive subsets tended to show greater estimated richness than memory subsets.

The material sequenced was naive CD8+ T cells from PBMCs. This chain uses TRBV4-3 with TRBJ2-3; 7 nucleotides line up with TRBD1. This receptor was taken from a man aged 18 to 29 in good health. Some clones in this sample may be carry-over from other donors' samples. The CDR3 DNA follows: TGCGCCAGCAGCCAAGCCGCCGGGACAGAGAGCACAGATACGCAGTATTTT. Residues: CASSQAAGTESTDTQYF.